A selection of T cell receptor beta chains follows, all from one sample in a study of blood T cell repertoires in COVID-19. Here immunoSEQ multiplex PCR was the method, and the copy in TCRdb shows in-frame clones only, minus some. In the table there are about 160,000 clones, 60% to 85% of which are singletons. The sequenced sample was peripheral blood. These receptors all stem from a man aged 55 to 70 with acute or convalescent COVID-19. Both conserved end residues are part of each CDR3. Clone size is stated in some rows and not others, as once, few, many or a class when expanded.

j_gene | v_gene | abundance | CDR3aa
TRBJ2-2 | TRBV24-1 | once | CATSSNRETGELFF
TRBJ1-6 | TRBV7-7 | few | CASSLGGDGSPLHF
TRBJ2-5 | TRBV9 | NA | CASSVVSGVGETQYF
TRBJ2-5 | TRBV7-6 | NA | CASSIGRDRGEETQYF
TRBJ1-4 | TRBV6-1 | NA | CASSERGGDEKLFF
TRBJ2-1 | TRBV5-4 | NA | CASSSDSINYNEQFF
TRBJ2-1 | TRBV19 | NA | CASSINSYNEQFF
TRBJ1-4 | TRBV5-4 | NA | CASSLELGTGGGEKLFF
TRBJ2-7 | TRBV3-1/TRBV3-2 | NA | CASSASQVGVGGYEQYF
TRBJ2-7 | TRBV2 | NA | CASSVTPQGSYEQYF
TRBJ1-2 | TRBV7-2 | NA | CASSFMGTGSHGYTF
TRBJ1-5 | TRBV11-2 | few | CASSLDQGSNQPQHF
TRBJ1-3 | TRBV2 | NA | CASSASTGFLGNTIYF
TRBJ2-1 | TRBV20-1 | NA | CSASSLAGGHYDNEQFF
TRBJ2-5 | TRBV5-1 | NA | CASRRADLQETQYF
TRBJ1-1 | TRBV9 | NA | CASSVEGAMVTEAFF
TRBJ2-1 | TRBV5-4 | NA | CASSRMPGLESYNEQFF
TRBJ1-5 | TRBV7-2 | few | CASSPRGDSNQPQHF
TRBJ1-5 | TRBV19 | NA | CASSGTGGNQPQHF
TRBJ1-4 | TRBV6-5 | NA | CASSSATGSGEKLFF
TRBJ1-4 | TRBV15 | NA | CATSRGTRATNEKLFF
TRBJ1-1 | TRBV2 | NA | CASSDRTGALGTEAFF
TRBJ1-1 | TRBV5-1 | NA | CASSSGIATEAFF
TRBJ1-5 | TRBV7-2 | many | CASSLLQGNGNQPQHF
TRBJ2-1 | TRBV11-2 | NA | CASSLDLGSGGDNEQFF
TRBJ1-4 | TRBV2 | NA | CASNKGSRGEKLFF
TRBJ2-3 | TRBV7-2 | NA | CASSLASERGLFGTQYF
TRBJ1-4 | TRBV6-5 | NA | CASGRGATNEKLFF
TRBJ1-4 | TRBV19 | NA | CASSGQGPNEKLFF
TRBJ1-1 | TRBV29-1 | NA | CSVEERTDRGGTEAFF
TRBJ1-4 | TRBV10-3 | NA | CAISATGTELKF
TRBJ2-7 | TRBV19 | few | CASSPGTGDYEQYF
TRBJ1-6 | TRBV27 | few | CASSPKPGQRNSPLHF
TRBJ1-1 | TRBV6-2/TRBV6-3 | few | CASSRGRGTEAFF
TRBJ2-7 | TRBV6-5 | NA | CASSYGLSYEQYF
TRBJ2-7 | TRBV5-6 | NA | CASSLSGSGRGSLPGEQYF
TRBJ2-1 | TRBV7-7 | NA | CASSPAGAGYNEQFF